This TCR beta chain originates from a study of blood T cells in healthy people across ages. In the study overall: For every two T cells, template switching captured about one barcoded beta molecule. General study points: The authors considered diversity estimates from one million T cells to be underestimates.

Then a second PCR, running roughly 7 to 11 cycles, was carried out with a sample-barcoded 5' primer and a J-beta primer mix. Each of the samples gave a minimum of 3 million paired-end reads that contained CDR3. TCRdb called the 5' RACE reads again in MiXCR, with one record for every CDR3 protein. The table has fewer than 900,000 distinct CDR3 sequences, around 48% seen once. Investigators took about 10 milliliters of peripheral blood from every donor. As concerns this clonotype: What it recognizes is unknown.

Trimming cost V 8 bases and J 0 bases, with 11 bases left between them. CDR1 and CDR2 (germline): MNHEY, SVGEGT. CDR3 length: 13 amino acids. The TCR originated in a woman aged 55-69 years in good health. This chain links TRBV6-2 or TRBV6-3 with TRBJ2-7, with D maybe TRBD2 (6 bases). The sample consisted of blood. The CDR3 is CASFGGVSYEQYF. DNA of the CDR3: TGTGCCAGCTTTGGAGGGGTCTCCTACGAGCAGTACTTC.